The rows below give T cell receptor beta chains drawn from one sample of a study of control samples from healthy donors and cancer patients. Sequencing used immunoSEQ multiplex PCR; TCRdb keeps in-frame clones, though not all of them. Counted here are 100,000 to 150,000 clones, approximately 94% occurring once; the ten biggest clones make up around 3.6%. The sequenced material came from blood. These receptor sequences come from a man aged 25-45 years in good health. Each CDR3 is given with its conserved first and last residue. Each record gives: J gene, D gene, V gene, clone size, CDR3 protein, CDR3 DNA. D genes are given only for firm matches. Clone size is shown for a subset of rows, as once, few, many or a class of expanded clone.

J: TRBJ2-1; D: TRBD2; V: TRBV28; size: NA; CDR3: CASSQTSGGFNEQFF; DNA: TGTGCCAGCAGTCAGACTAGCGGGGGGTTTAATGAGCAGTTCTTC
J: TRBJ2-2; D: TRBD2; V: TRBV10-1; size: NA; CDR3: CASSELGLAGGKNTGELFF; DNA: TGCGCCAGCAGTGAGCTGGGACTAGCGGGGGGGAAGAACACCGGGGAGCTGTTTTTT
J: TRBJ1-1; D: NA; V: TRBV5-1; size: NA; CDR3: CASSLVVNTEAFF; DNA: TGCGCCAGCAGCTTGGTTGTGAACACTGAAGCTTTCTTT
J: TRBJ2-3; D: NA; V: TRBV19; size: once; CDR3: CASSLRGGDTQYF; DNA: TGTGCCAGTAGCCTCAGGGGGGGAGATACGCAGTATTTT
J: TRBJ2-5; D: NA; V: TRBV19; size: NA; CDR3: CASSIASGGGVGETQYF; DNA: TGTGCCAGTAGTATAGCATCAGGGGGAGGGGTGGGAGAGACCCAGTACTTC
J: TRBJ2-7; D: NA; V: TRBV30; size: NA; CDR3: CAWSDQKSYEQYF; DNA: TGTGCCTGGAGTGACCAGAAATCCTACGAGCAGTACTTC
J: TRBJ1-3; D: NA; V: TRBV27; size: NA; CDR3: CASSYQYGNTIYF; DNA: TGTGCCAGCAGTTACCAATACGGAAACACCATATATTTT
J: TRBJ1-1; D: NA; V: TRBV7-2; size: once; CDR3: CASSLYGTGNTEAFF; DNA: TGTGCCAGCAGCTTATATGGGACGGGGAACACTGAAGCTTTCTTT
J: TRBJ1-2; D: NA; V: TRBV3-1/TRBV3-2; size: NA; CDR3: CASSSGRTYGYTF; DNA: TGTGCCAGCAGCTCGGGACGGACCTATGGCTACACCTTC
J: TRBJ2-7; D: NA; V: TRBV4-1; size: NA; CDR3: CASSQAKFSPYEQYF; DNA: TGCGCCAGCAGCCAAGCCAAGTTCTCCCCCTACGAGCAGTACTTC
J: TRBJ1-4; D: NA; V: TRBV28; size: once; CDR3: CASSLGGLPNPTNEKLFF; DNA: TGTGCCAGCAGTTTGGGGGGCCTACCCAACCCAACTAATGAAAAACTGTTTTTT
J: TRBJ1-1; D: NA; V: TRBV4-1; size: NA; CDR3: CASSQGPGATEAFF; DNA: TGCGCCAGCAGCCAAGGTCCCGGGGCCACTGAAGCTTTCTTT
J: TRBJ1-2; D: NA; V: TRBV7-2; size: NA; CDR3: CASSFQLGTNYGYTF; DNA: TGTGCCAGCAGCTTTCAGTTGGGAACTAACTATGGCTACACCTTC
J: TRBJ1-1; D: NA; V: TRBV19; size: NA; CDR3: CASSIDLFGLTEAFF; DNA: TGTGCCAGTAGTATAGATCTATTTGGGTTAACTGAAGCTTTCTTT
J: TRBJ1-1; D: NA; V: TRBV5-1; size: NA; CDR3: CASSPQQRKNTEAFF; DNA: TGCGCCAGCAGCCCGCAACAGAGAAAGAACACTGAAGCTTTCTTT
J: TRBJ2-7; D: NA; V: TRBV27; size: NA; CDR3: CASSYQQSYEQYF; DNA: TGTGCCAGCAGTTACCAACAGTCCTACGAGCAGTACTTC
J: TRBJ1-5; D: NA; V: TRBV5-6; size: NA; CDR3: CASSSRWQTTGQPQHF; DNA: TGTGCCAGCAGCTCGAGGTGGCAGACAACGGGTCAGCCCCAGCATTTT
J: TRBJ2-1; D: NA; V: TRBV9; size: NA; CDR3: CASGVGAEQFF; DNA: TGTGCCAGCGGGGTAGGGGCTGAGCAGTTCTTC
J: TRBJ1-1; D: NA; V: TRBV5-4; size: NA; CDR3: CASSKNSGRGPGTEAFF; DNA: TGTGCCAGCAGCAAAAACTCGGGGCGGGGGCCTGGAACTGAAGCTTTCTTT
J: TRBJ2-1; D: NA; V: TRBV5-1; size: once; CDR3: CASSLAVSVEQFF; DNA: TGCGCCAGCAGCTTGGCAGTTTCGGTTGAGCAGTTCTTC
J: TRBJ1-5; D: NA; V: TRBV6-5; size: NA; CDR3: CASDSEASNQPQHF; DNA: TGTGCCAGCGATTCTGAAGCGAGCAATCAGCCCCAGCATTTT
J: TRBJ1-4; D: NA; V: TRBV7-2; size: NA; CDR3: CASSLAVGNEKLFF; DNA: TGTGCCAGCAGCTTAGCGGTCGGTAATGAAAAACTGTTTTTT
J: TRBJ2-7; D: NA; V: TRBV27; size: NA; CDR3: CASKNKQTSYSYEQYF; DNA: TGTGCCAGCAAAAACAAACAGACCTCCTACTCCTACGAGCAGTACTTC
J: TRBJ2-1; D: TRBD2; V: TRBV27; size: NA; CDR3: CASSTGGSRYDNEQFF; DNA: TGTGCCAGCAGCACGGGGGGGTCCCGATACGACAATGAGCAGTTCTTC
J: TRBJ1-2; D: NA; V: TRBV18; size: NA; CDR3: CASSPGSGGYGYTF; DNA: TGTGCCAGCTCACCAGGCAGCGGCGGGTATGGCTACACCTTC
J: TRBJ2-5; D: NA; V: TRBV28; size: NA; CDR3: CASRKGVPQETQYF; DNA: TGTGCCAGCAGAAAAGGGGTCCCGCAAGAGACCCAGTACTTC
J: TRBJ2-3; D: TRBD2; V: TRBV7-9; size: NA; CDR3: CASSPSLPRESTDTQYF; DNA: TGTGCCAGCAGCCCCTCTCTCCCGCGGGAGAGCACAGATACGCAGTATTTT
J: TRBJ2-1; D: NA; V: TRBV15; size: NA; CDR3: CATSRDVIRSYNEQFF; DNA: TGTGCCACCAGCAGAGATGTGATACGCTCCTACAATGAGCAGTTCTTC
J: TRBJ1-5; D: NA; V: TRBV12-3/TRBV12-4; size: NA; CDR3: CASSFRPNQPQHF; DNA: TGTGCCAGCAGTTTTCGACCGAATCAGCCCCAGCATTTT
J: TRBJ1-5; D: NA; V: TRBV5-3; size: NA; CDR3: CARSSRCVEGGAPHQPQHF; DNA: TGTGCCAGAAGCTCCCGTTGTGTCGAGGGAGGCGCCCCCCATCAGCCCCAGCATTTT
J: TRBJ1-4; D: NA; V: TRBV7-9; size: NA; CDR3: CASRETGNEKLFF; DNA: TGTGCCAGCAGGGAGACTGGGAATGAAAAACTGTTTTTT
J: TRBJ2-1; D: NA; V: TRBV19; size: NA; CDR3: CASSIGHNEQFF; DNA: TGTGCCAGTAGTATTGGCCACAATGAGCAGTTCTTC
J: TRBJ1-2; D: NA; V: TRBV30; size: NA; CDR3: CAWSVRGAEGDYGYTF; DNA: TGTGCCTGGAGTGTACGAGGGGCAGAAGGGGACTATGGCTACACCTTC
J: TRBJ2-1; D: NA; V: TRBV12-3/TRBV12-4; size: NA; CDR3: CASSPNDRKQFF; DNA: TGTGCCAGCAGTCCCAACGACCGCAAGCAGTTCTTC
J: TRBJ1-1; D: NA; V: TRBV21-1; size: NA; CDR3: CASSKCNYGGHKTNTEAFF; DNA: TGTGCCAGCAGCAAATGTAACTATGGGGGACATAAAACGAACACTGAAGCTTTCTTT
J: TRBJ2-5; D: TRBD2; V: TRBV7-3; size: NA; CDR3: CASSLEPGLPQETQYF; DNA: TGTGCCAGCAGCTTAGAGCCGGGACTACCACAAGAGACCCAGTACTTC
J: TRBJ1-5; D: NA; V: TRBV12-5; size: NA; CDR3: CASGPPGQGAKNQPQHF; DNA: TGTGCTAGTGGCCCTCCGGGGCAGGGCGCGAAAAATCAGCCCCAGCATTTT
J: TRBJ1-6; D: TRBD1; V: TRBV6-5; size: NA; CDR3: CASSYDTGESSPLHF; DNA: TGTGCCAGCAGTTATGATACAGGGGAAAGTTCACCCCTCCACTTT
J: TRBJ1-1; D: NA; V: TRBV5-1; size: once; CDR3: CASSLGTEAFF; DNA: TGCGCCAGCAGCTTGGGCACTGAAGCTTTCTTT
J: TRBJ1-4; D: NA; V: TRBV7-9; size: NA; CDR3: CASSLVGFGEEKLFF; DNA: TGTGCCAGCAGCTTAGTCGGGTTCGGAGAGGAAAAACTGTTTTTT
J: TRBJ2-5; D: NA; V: TRBV7-9; size: NA; CDR3: CASTSQETQYF; DNA: TGTGCCAGCACCTCACAAGAGACCCAGTACTTC
J: TRBJ2-7; D: TRBD1; V: TRBV6-2/TRBV6-3; size: NA; CDR3: CASSHPVWGQGPPKEQYF; DNA: TGTGCCAGCAGTCACCCGGTTTGGGGACAGGGGCCCCCTAAGGAGCAGTACTTC
J: TRBJ2-2; D: TRBD1; V: TRBV4-2; size: NA; CDR3: CASSQDGRTGDDTGELFF; DNA: TGTGCCAGCAGCCAAGATGGACGGACAGGGGACGACACCGGGGAGCTGTTTTTT
J: TRBJ2-1; D: TRBD1; V: TRBV19; size: NA; CDR3: CASSATGGHEQFF; DNA: TGTGCCAGTAGCGCGACAGGGGGCCATGAGCAGTTCTTC
J: TRBJ2-1; D: TRBD2; V: TRBV27; size: NA; CDR3: CASSLASGSGNEQFF; DNA: TGTGCCAGCAGTTTGGCTAGCGGGTCCGGCAATGAGCAGTTCTTC
J: TRBJ1-5; D: NA; V: TRBV2; size: NA; CDR3: CASSERGHSNQPQHF; DNA: TGTGCCAGCAGTGAACGGGGCCATAGCAATCAGCCCCAGCATTTT
J: TRBJ1-1; D: NA; V: TRBV6-2/TRBV6-3; size: NA; CDR3: CASSYSISRGDTEAFF; DNA: TGTGCCAGCAGTTACTCGATTTCCCGGGGGGACACTGAAGCTTTCTTT
J: TRBJ2-3; D: NA; V: TRBV18; size: once; CDR3: CASSSAGERGTDTQYF; DNA: TGTGCCAGCTCATCCGCAGGGGAAAGGGGCACAGATACGCAGTATTTT
J: TRBJ2-2; D: NA; V: TRBV5-8; size: NA; CDR3: CASRVYGGPAGELFF; DNA: TGTGCCAGCAGAGTCTACGGGGGCCCGGCCGGGGAGCTGTTTTTT
J: TRBJ1-6; D: TRBD1; V: TRBV9; size: NA; CDR3: CASSPRDSSYNSPLHF; DNA: TGTGCCAGCAGCCCCCGGGACAGCTCCTATAATTCACCCCTCCACTTT